The rows below give T cell receptor beta chains drawn from one sample of a study of breast tumors, draining lymph nodes, adjacent tissues. TCRdb itself ran the multiplex PCR reads through MiXCR, one entry per CDR3 protein. The table has around 190,000 distinct CDR3 sequences, roughly a third seen once. The sample taken for sequencing was axillary lymph node tissue. The receptors stem from a female donor with breast cancer. Some clones in this sample may be carry-over from other donors' samples. The conserved cysteine and the conserved F or W are not part of the CDR3 here. Fields, in order: V gene, J gene, CDR3 protein.

TRBV20-1,TRBJ1-5,SARYREGNQPQH
TRBV19,TRBJ2-1,ASSKGGSSYNEQF
TRBV5-1,TRBJ2-1,ASSQEQVWESETSGRGDEQF
TRBV9,TRBJ2-1,ASSSYSRRSYNEQF
TRBV19,TRBJ1-2,ASRDPGQGGYT
TRBV12-3/TRBV12-4,TRBJ1-2,ASSPNSYSNYGYT
TRBV6-1,TRBJ2-1,ASSDLAGVDYNEQF
TRBV11-2,TRBJ2-3,ASSSLDIAADTQY
TRBV5-6,TRBJ2-7,ASSLLGASGEQY
TRBV20-1,TRBJ2-7,SAREGITYEQY
TRBV9,TRBJ2-2,ASSVAGALAGELF
TRBV27,TRBJ2-1,ASSPGQGAFNEQF
TRBV6-1,TRBJ1-3,ASSEFWDSGNTIY
TRBV19,TRBJ1-6,ASSILAGQENSPLH
TRBV25-1,TRBJ2-2,ATRTGGAGELF
TRBV24-1,TRBJ2-7,ATSDLPVPLAGADEQY
TRBV12-3/TRBV12-4,TRBJ1-4,ASRMGDEKLF
TRBV7-6,TRBJ2-7,ASSVGPRGSYEQY
TRBV18,TRBJ2-1,ASSPGTRGNEQF
TRBV9,TRBJ2-1,ASSVGGGTAYNEQF
TRBV20-1,TRBJ1-1,SARWGNTEAF
TRBV5-1,TRBJ2-1,ASSPLSGNEQF
TRBV9,TRBJ1-1,ASSVVAHDTEAF
TRBV19,TRBJ1-4,ASSTAGRSIGKLF
TRBV6-1,TRBJ1-4,ASSEAYPNEKLF
TRBV20-1,TRBJ1-4,SAGAWRPEKLF
TRBV10-3,TRBJ2-3,AIGDRVGGTDTQY
TRBV7-9,TRBJ2-3,ASSSGQWADTQY
TRBV6-2/TRBV6-3,TRBJ1-2,ASSYPPEDCGYT